Listed below are T cell receptor beta chains from one sample, sequenced in a study of cytomegalovirus exposure and HLA in healthy donors. TCRdb's table, derived via immunoSEQ multiplex PCR, lists solely in-frame clones and lacks some. The sample records around 130,000 clones, 80% being singletons. The sample consisted of PBMCs. All receptors come from a man aged 35 to 55 in good health and CMV-seronegative. Both conserved end residues are part of each CDR3. The D gene is left open where the match is weak. Clone size is not always given. Where it is, it says once, few, many or a class for expanded clones.

cdr3_nt cdr3_aa v_call clone_size d_call j_call
TGTGCCATCGCTAGCGGGGGGCAAGAGACCCAGTACTTC CAIASGGQETQYF TRBV10-3 - TRBD2 TRBJ2-5
TGTGCCAGCAGTGGGGATAGCGGTTACACCGGGGAGCTGTTTTTT CASSGDSGYTGELFF TRBV2 - - TRBJ2-2
TGTGCCAGCAGCTCTCTAGCCCAAGAGACCCAGTACTTC CASSSLAQETQYF TRBV7-2 - - TRBJ2-5
TGTGCCAGCAGTTCTACGACAGGGATGGCTTTCTTT CASSSTTGMAFF TRBV28 - TRBD1 TRBJ1-1
TGTGCCAGTAGTGCGGGACAGGGTCGCTACGAGCAGTACTTC CASSAGQGRYEQYF TRBV19 few TRBD1 TRBJ2-7
TGCGCCAGCACTACAACTAGCGGGGGGTACGGTGAGCAGTTCTTC CASTTTSGGYGEQFF TRBV10-2 - TRBD2 TRBJ2-1
TGTGCCAGCAGCTTCGAGGGCACTGAAGCTTTCTTT CASSFEGTEAFF TRBV5-4 few - TRBJ1-1
TGTGCCAGCAGCGCTCAGGGTTGGTCTGGGGCCAACGTCCTGACTTTC CASSAQGWSGANVLTF TRBV2 once - TRBJ2-6
TGTGCCAGTAGTACGACAGGGGTGACTGAAGCTTTCTTT CASSTTGVTEAFF TRBV19 - TRBD1 TRBJ1-1
TGTGCCAGCTTATCAGCGGGGGCCATAATAGATCAAGAGACCCAGTACTTC CASLSAGAIIDQETQYF TRBV28 - TRBD2 TRBJ2-5
TGCGCCAGCAGCTTGCCAGGGAACTCCGGGGCCAACGTCCTGACTTTC CASSLPGNSGANVLTF TRBV5-1 - - TRBJ2-6
TGCGCCAGCAGCCCTTTGAGCGTTGCTAGCACAGATACGCAGTATTTT CASSPLSVASTDTQYF TRBV5-1 - - TRBJ2-3
TGTGCCAGCAGTTTGTATCTCTATAATTCACCCCTCCACTTT CASSLYLYNSPLHF TRBV27 - - TRBJ1-6
TGTGCCAGCAGTTTGGCCGTAAATCAGCCCCAGCATTTT CASSLAVNQPQHF TRBV27 - - TRBJ1-5
TGTGCCAGCAGGAAACAGGAGGGGCCTAACTATGGCTACACCTTC CASRKQEGPNYGYTF TRBV27 - - TRBJ1-2
TGCGCCACGCGGGGGGTGTCGGGCACAGATACGCAGTATTTT CATRGVSGTDTQYF TRBV5-1 - TRBD2 TRBJ2-3
TGTGCCAGCAGCTTAGTCGGCGGGGGGGCCGATGAGCAGTTCTTC CASSLVGGGADEQFF TRBV7-7 - TRBD2 TRBJ2-1
TGTGCCAGCAGCCAAGATCGGTTACGGTTGAACACTGAAGCTTTCTTT CASSQDRLRLNTEAFF TRBV14 - - TRBJ1-1
TGCGCCAGCAGCCAAAGAGCAACTAATGAAAAACTGTTTTTT CASSQRATNEKLFF TRBV5-1 - - TRBJ1-4
TGTGCCAGCAGCTTGGAGGACAGGGAGGTTGGGGGCTACACCTTC CASSLEDREVGGYTF TRBV5-6 - TRBD1 TRBJ1-2
TGCGCCAGCAGCCGACCCGGGACAGGGAACACTGAAGCTTTCTTT CASSRPGTGNTEAFF TRBV4-1 - TRBD1 TRBJ1-1
TGTGCCAGCTCACCCCGGGACAGAGAGACCCAGTACTTC CASSPRDRETQYF TRBV18 - TRBD1 TRBJ2-5
TGCGCCAGCAGCCCGATGGAACACGGGAGGGGCCGGGGAGAGACCCAGTACTTC CASSPMEHGRGRGETQYF TRBV5-1 once TRBD2 TRBJ2-5
TGTGCCAGCAGTGAAGGGACACATCCCCCTTACGAGCAGTACTTC CASSEGTHPPYEQYF TRBV6-1 medium-sized - TRBJ2-7
TGTGCCAGCAGCCCTCTCCTGGGACAGCCGTACACTGAAGCTTTCTTT CASSPLLGQPYTEAFF TRBV28 - TRBD1 TRBJ1-1
TGCGCCAGCAGCTTGGTCCCGGGACAGGGGGGCGATGAGCAGTTCTTC CASSLVPGQGGDEQFF TRBV5-1 - TRBD1 TRBJ2-1
TGTGCCTGGGGGGCCGTGGGGGAAGCTTTCTTT CAWGAVGEAFF TRBV30 - - TRBJ1-1
TGTGCCAGTACAGGGTTGTACGAGCAGTACTTC CASTGLYEQYF TRBV28 once - TRBJ2-7
TGTGCCAGCAGACCCGGGACTAGCGCAGATACGCAGTATTTT CASRPGTSADTQYF TRBV2 - TRBD2 TRBJ2-3
TGCGCCAGCAGCCATAGCACAGATACGCAGTATTTT CASSHSTDTQYF TRBV5-1 - - TRBJ2-3
TGTGCCAGCAGCAAACAGCCCCGCTCCTACAATGAGCAGTTCTTC CASSKQPRSYNEQFF TRBV5-6 - - TRBJ2-1
TGTGCCAGTAGTACCCCGGACAGCGCCTATGGCTACACCTTC CASSTPDSAYGYTF TRBV19 - - TRBJ1-2
TGTGCCAGCAGCCAAGAGGCCAGGGCAGGCGAGCAGTACTTC CASSQEARAGEQYF TRBV14 - - TRBJ2-7
TGTGCCAGCAGCTTAGCGCTAACGGACAGGGGGTACGAGCAGTACTTC CASSLALTDRGYEQYF TRBV7-6 - TRBD1 TRBJ2-7